The TCR beta chain under discussion was sequenced for a study of T cell responses to AZD1222 COVID-19 vaccine. Germline-derived CDR1 and CDR2 are SGDLS and YYNGEE. The CDR3 extends over 14 amino acids. The germline V and J ends were trimmed by 4 bases and 2 bases, with 13 bases remaining between them. Sequenced by immunoSEQ multiplex PCR; TCRdb stores in-frame clones only, minus some. This table holds about 130,000 clones, roughly nine tenths found once. The sequences come from peripheral blood, collected on day 0 of AZD1222 vaccination. The J gene is TRBJ2-7, the V gene TRBV9; either TRBD1 or TRBD2 may fit D (7 bases each). This TCR derives from an adult in good health. CDR3 sequence (DNA): TGTGCCAGCAGCACAGGGGAGGGTCCCTACGAGCAGTACTTC. This gives the protein CASSTGEGPYEQYF.